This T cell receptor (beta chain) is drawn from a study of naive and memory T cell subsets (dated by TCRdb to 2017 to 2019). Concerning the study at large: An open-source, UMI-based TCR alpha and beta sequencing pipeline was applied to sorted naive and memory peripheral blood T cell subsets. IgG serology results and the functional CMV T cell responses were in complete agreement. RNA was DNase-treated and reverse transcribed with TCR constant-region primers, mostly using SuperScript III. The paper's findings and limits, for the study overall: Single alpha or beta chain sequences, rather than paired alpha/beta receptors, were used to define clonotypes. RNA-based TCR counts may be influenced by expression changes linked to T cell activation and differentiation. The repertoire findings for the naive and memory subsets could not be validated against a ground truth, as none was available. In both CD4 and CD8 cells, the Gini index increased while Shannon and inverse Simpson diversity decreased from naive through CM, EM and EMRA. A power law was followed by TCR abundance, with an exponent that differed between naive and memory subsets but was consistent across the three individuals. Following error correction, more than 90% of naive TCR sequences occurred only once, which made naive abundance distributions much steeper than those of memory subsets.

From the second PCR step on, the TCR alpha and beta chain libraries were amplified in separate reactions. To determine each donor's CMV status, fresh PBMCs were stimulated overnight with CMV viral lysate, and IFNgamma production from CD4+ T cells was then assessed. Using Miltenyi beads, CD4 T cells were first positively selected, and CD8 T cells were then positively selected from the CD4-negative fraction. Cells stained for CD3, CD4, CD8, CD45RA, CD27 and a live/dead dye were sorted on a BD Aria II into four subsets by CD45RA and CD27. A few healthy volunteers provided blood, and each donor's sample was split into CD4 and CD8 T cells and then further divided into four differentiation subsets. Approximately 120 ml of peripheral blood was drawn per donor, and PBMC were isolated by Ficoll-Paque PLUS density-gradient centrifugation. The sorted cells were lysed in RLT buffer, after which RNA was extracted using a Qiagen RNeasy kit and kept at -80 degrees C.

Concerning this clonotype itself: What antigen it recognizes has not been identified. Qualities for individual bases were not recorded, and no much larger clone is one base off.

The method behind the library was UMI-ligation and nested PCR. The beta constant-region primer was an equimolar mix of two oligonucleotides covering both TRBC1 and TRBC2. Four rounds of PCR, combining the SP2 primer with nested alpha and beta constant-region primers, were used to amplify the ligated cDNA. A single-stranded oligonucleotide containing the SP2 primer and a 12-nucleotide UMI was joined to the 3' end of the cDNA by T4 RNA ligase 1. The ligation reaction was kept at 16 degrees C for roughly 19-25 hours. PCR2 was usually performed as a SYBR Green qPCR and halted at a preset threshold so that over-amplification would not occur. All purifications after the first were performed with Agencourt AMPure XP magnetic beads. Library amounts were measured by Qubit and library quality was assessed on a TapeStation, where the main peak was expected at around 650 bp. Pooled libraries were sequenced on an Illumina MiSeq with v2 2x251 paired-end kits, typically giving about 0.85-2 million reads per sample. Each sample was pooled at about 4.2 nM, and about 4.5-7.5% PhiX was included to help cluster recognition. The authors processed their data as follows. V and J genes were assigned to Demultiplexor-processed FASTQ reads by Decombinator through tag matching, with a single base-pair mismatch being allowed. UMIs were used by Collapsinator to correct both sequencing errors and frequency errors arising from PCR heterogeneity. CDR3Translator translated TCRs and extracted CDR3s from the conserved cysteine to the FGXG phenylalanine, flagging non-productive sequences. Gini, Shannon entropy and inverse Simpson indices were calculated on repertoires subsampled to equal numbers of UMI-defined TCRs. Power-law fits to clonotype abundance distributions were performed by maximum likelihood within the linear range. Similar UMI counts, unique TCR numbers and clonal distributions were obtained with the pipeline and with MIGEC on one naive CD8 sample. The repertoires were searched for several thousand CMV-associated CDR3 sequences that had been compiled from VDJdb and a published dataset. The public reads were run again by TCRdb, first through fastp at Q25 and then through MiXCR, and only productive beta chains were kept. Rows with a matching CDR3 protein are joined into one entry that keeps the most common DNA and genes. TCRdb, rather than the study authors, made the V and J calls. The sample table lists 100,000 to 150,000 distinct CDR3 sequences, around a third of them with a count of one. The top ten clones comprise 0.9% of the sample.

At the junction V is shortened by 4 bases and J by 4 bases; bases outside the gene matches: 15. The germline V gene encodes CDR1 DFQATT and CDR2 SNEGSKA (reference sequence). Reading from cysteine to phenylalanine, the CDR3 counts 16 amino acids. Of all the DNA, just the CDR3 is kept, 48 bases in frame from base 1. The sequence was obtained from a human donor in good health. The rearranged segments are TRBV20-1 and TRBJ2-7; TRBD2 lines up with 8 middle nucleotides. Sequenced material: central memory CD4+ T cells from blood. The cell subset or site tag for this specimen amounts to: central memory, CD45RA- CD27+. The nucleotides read TGCAGTGCTAAGTCTCCCGCGGGAGGCTTTACGTACGAGCAGTACTTC. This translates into CSAKSPAGGFTYEQYF.